The 28 T cell receptor beta chains in this list originate from one sample, sequenced in a study of CD8+ T cells in alopecia areata. Specified treatment: oral pan-JAK inhibitor, 5-10 mg twice daily. cDNA prepared by RNA extraction and subsequent reverse transcription served as the template for sequencing. Method: immunoSEQ multiplex PCR; TCRdb's copy keeps in-frame clones and lacks some. The sample records around 210,000 clones, over 60% being singletons. The material sequenced was CD4+ T cells sorted from blood, taken at week 4, from a patient treated with tofacitinib. The receptors derive from a human donor with alopecia areata.

The chain uses TRBV9 and TRBJ2-2; D uncertain. CDR1 SGDLS and CDR2 YYNGEE come from the germline V gene. V shed 4 bases and J shed 7 bases, with 8 bases lying between them. This CDR3 has 12 amino acids. The CDR3 coding sequence is TGTGCCAGCAGCCGGAGTTTCGGGGAGCTGTTTTTT. Residues: CASSRSFGELFF.

This clone has a handful of counts. V and J are TRBV4-3 and TRBJ2-1; TRBD2 agrees at 7 bases. Germline CDR1 is LGHNA and CDR2 is YSLEER. The CDR3 is made up of 14 amino acids. V trimming: 3 bases; J trimming: 10 bases; junction bases outside the gene matches: 9. Here the CDR3 reads CASSQRARTREQFF. DNA of the CDR3: TGCGCCAGCAGCCAGAGAGCGCGGACTAGGGAGCAGTTCTTC.

This clone has a handful of counts. The chain uses TRBV7-9 and TRBJ2-1, with no clear D. The V end was cut by 3 bases, the J end by 6 bases, with 3 bases between. In germline, CDR1 is SEHNR, CDR2 FQNEAQ (reference sequence). The CDR3 is made up of 11 amino acids. In DNA form, the CDR3 reads TGTGCCAGCAGCTTCGCCAATGAGCAGTTCTTC. This sequence encodes CASSFANEQFF.

The chain recombines TRBV5-1 with TRBJ1-5, with a possible D match to TRBD1 (5 bases). V lost 4 bases to trimming and J lost 9 bases, with 17 bases between them. CDR1 is SGHRS and CDR2 is YFSETQ in the germline V gene. There are 14 residues in the CDR3. This CDR3 is CASSPGIGEGPQHF. The CDR3 coding sequence is TGCGCCAGCAGCCCAGGGATCGGGGAGGGGCCCCAGCATTTT.

The chain uses TRBV4-2 and TRBJ1-4; TRBD1 might be the D (6 bases). V was trimmed by 3 bases and J by 8 bases, leaving 16 bases between them. The CDR3 is 15 residues long. In germline, CDR1 is LGHNA, CDR2 YNFKEQ. CDR3 coding DNA: TGTGCCAGCAGCCACACCGGGGGGCGCGAAGAAAAACTGTTTTTT. This gives the protein CASSHTGGREEKLFF.

This clone was observed a few times. The V and J genes are TRBV25-1 and TRBJ2-5; 9 bases agree with TRBD1. The CDR3 loop spans 17 amino acids. Trimming took 3 bases from V and 2 from J; bases not matched to a gene: 10. Germline V CDR1 and CDR2: MGHDK, SYGVNS. The CDR3 nucleotides are TGTGCCAGCAGTGAGTCCCCCGGACAGGGGAAGCAAGAGACCCAGTACTTC. As protein: CASSESPGQGKQETQYF.

This chain connects TRBV7-2 to TRBJ1-1; D might be TRBD1 (6 bases). Germline V lookup: CDR1 SGHTA, CDR2 FQGNSA. The V and J ends lost 6 bases and 10 bases respectively, with 18 bases between them. The CDR3 has 13 residues. DNA of the CDR3: TGTGCCAGCAGAGCTCGTGGGGGCAGGGTAGCTTTCTTT. As protein: CASRARGGRVAFF.

The V call is TRBV28, the J call TRBJ2-2; TRBD1 matches 12 bases. Trimming took 3 bases from V and 8 from J; bases not matched to a gene: 10. CDR3 length: 17 amino acids. Germline CDR1 and CDR2: MDHEN and SYDVKM. In nucleotides, the CDR3 is TGTGCCAGCAGTTTCATCTGGGACAGGGGGCGCATAGGGGAGCTGTTTTTT. Translated, it gives CASSFIWDRGRIGELFF.

The CDR3 sequence: CASSSGSGVRTTQYF. In DNA, the CDR3 is TGCGCCAGCAGCTCGGGGAGCGGGGTTCGGACCACCCAGTACTTC. This sequence joins TRBV5-1 and TRBJ2-5; 7 positions match TRBD2. The CDR3 sequence is 15 residues long. Germline V lookup: CDR1 SGHRS, CDR2 YFSETQ. The V and J ends lost 3 bases and 8 bases, in that order; junction bases with no gene match: 13.

The rearrangement uses TRBV5-1 and TRBJ2-7; 9 positions agree with TRBD1. Trimming at V came to 0 bases and at J to 5 bases, leaving 3 bases not matched to a gene. This CDR3 is built from 14 residues. The V gene's germline CDR1 is SGHRS and CDR2 YFSETQ. CDR3 sequence reads: CASSLGQGVNEQYF. The CDR3 region has the DNA TGCGCCAGCAGCTTGGGACAGGGGGTGAACGAGCAGTACTTC.

The chain links TRBV4-1 to TRBJ1-4; possibly TRBD1 for D (6 bases). V shed 1 base and J shed 0 bases, with 15 bases lying between them. CDR3 length: 18 amino acids. Germline V gene lookup returns CDR1 MGHRA and CDR2 YSYEKL. The CDR3 region has the DNA TGCGCCAGCAGCCAAGTTTGGGTACAGGGTACAACTAATGAAAAACTGTTTTTT. Translating it yields CASSQVWVQGTTNEKLFF.

The chain joins TRBV10-2 to TRBJ2-7; D perhaps matches TRBD2 (5 bases). Looked up from germline, CDR1 is WSHSY and CDR2 is SAAADI. The length of the CDR3 is 17 residues. V was cut by 0 bases and J by 0 bases, with 15 bases left in between. DNA of the CDR3: TGCGCCAGCAGTGAGTCGGGAGAGCTAGGCGGCTCCTACGAGCAGTACTTC. Translating gives CASSESGELGGSYEQYF.

V usage is TRBV6-5 and J usage is TRBJ1-4; D not resolved. The ends were cut back, 2 bases at V and 8 bases at J, with 12 bases in the middle. Germline V CDR1 and CDR2: MNHEY, SVGAGI. This CDR3 has 14 amino acids. The chain's CDR3 is CASSYGSYTEKLFF. The CDR3 nucleotides read TGTGCCAGCAGTTACGGGTCCTACACCGAAAAACTGTTTTTT.

The chain combines TRBV2 with TRBJ1-2; 9 bases are a match to TRBD1. Trimming took 8 bases from V and 9 from J; bases not matched to a gene: 7. The CDR3 has 12 residues. The germline gives CDR1 SNHLY, CDR2 FYNNEI. Written as DNA, the CDR3 is TGTGCCAGCGCCGAGGGGACAGGGAGCTACACCTTC. It encodes CASAEGTGSYTF.

The chain links TRBV7-9 to TRBJ1-1; TRBD1 might be the D (5 bases). V was pared by 5 bases and J by 0 bases, with 13 bases between. This CDR3 is 15 amino acids long. Germline loops: CDR1 SEHNR, CDR2 FQNEAQ (reference sequence). The CDR3 sequence: CASSRRQLMNTEAFF. DNA for the CDR3: TGTGCCAGCAGCCGAAGACAGTTAATGAACACTGAAGCTTTCTTT.

CDR3 nucleotide sequence: TGCGCCAGCAGCCGCTTTGGGGACAGCTACAATGAGCAGTTCTTC. Protein product: CASSRFGDSYNEQFF. The chain carries TRBV4-3 and TRBJ2-1; 7 bases agree with TRBD1. Losses at the gene ends were 4 bases for V and 3 bases for J; bases not matched to a gene: 6. The germline CDR1 and CDR2 sequences are LGHNA and YSLEER. This CDR3 has 15 residues.

V usage is TRBV9 and J usage is TRBJ2-3, with D uncertain. Germline lookup yields CDR1 SGDLS and CDR2 YYNGEE. The V end lost 4 bases, the J end lost 1 base, and 16 bases lay between the germline ends. This CDR3 has 16 amino acids. The CDR3 protein is CASSPPASRGTDTQYF. The CDR3 DNA reads TGTGCCAGCAGCCCCCCAGCGTCACGGGGCACAGATACGCAGTATTTT.

The V gene is TRBV7-9, the J gene TRBJ1-1, with TRBD1 as a possible D gene (6 bases). The germline V gene has CDR1 SEHNR and CDR2 FQNEAQ (reference sequence). The CDR3 sequence is 12 residues long. V lost 10 bases and J lost 8, with 17 bases in between. The CDR3 region is CANSRGEAEAFF. CDR3 DNA: TGTGCCAACTCTAGGGGGGAAGCCGAAGCTTTCTTT.

The chain couples TRBV2 to TRBJ2-1; 9 nucleotides line up with TRBD2. Per the germline V gene, CDR1 is SNHLY and CDR2 is FYNNEI. The length of the CDR3 is 14 residues. Trimming cost V 9 bases and J 7 bases; bases outside gene matches: 10. DNA of the CDR3: TGTGCCAGTGCCGGGACTAGCCCCCGGAATGAGCAGTTCTTC. As protein: CASAGTSPRNEQFF.

V usage is TRBV30 and J usage is TRBJ2-3; 9 bases map to TRBD2. Germline assignment: CDR1 GTSNPN and CDR2 SVGIG (reference sequence). The trim removed 2 bases at V and 6 bases at J, leaving 12 bases unmatched. The CDR3 is 16 amino acids. The CDR3 is CAWSLAGSTGRDTQYF. CDR3 in DNA: TGTGCCTGGAGTCTAGCGGGGTCCACCGGGCGGGATACGCAGTATTTT.

The rearrangement joins TRBV30 to TRBJ1-1; no definite D call. V shed 4 bases and J shed 0 bases, with 6 bases lying between them. Germline V gives CDR1 GTSNPN, CDR2 SVGIG (reference sequence). The CDR3 has 12 amino acids. The CDR3 DNA sequence: TGTGCCTGGACGAGGGTGAACACTGAAGCTTTCTTT. Encoded protein: CAWTRVNTEAFF.

V usage is TRBV19 and J usage is TRBJ2-1; TRBD2 is a possible D gene (6 bases). CDR1 and CDR2 from the germline V gene are LNHDA and SQIVND (reference sequence). The CDR3 has 14 residues. V lost 5 bases and J 8 bases, leaving 16 bases between the germline ends. This chain's CDR3 is CASSGSGWRDEQFF. In DNA form, the CDR3 reads TGTGCCAGTAGTGGGTCGGGGTGGAGGGATGAGCAGTTCTTC.

This sequence joins TRBV5-1 and TRBJ2-7; TRBD2 matches 7 bases. CDR3 length: 15 amino acids. V was pared by 4 bases and J by 6 bases, with 13 bases of the junction left unmatched. Germline V CDR1 and CDR2: SGHRS, YFSETQ. DNA of the CDR3: TGCGCCAGCAGCCTGACCCCGGGGGGTGCAGGCGAGCAGTACTTC. Translating gives CASSLTPGGAGEQYF.

This clone was seen only once. The rearrangement uses TRBV7-6 and TRBJ2-5, with 11 bases lining up with TRBD2. V trimming: 4 bases; J trimming: 1 base; junction bases outside the gene matches: 14. Germline values: CDR1 SGHVS, CDR2 FNYEAQ. This CDR3 region has 19 residues. The CDR3 spells CASSSDSRLAGNSQETQYF. The CDR3 DNA follows: TGTGCCAGCAGCTCCGATTCCAGACTAGCGGGGAATTCCCAAGAGACCCAGTACTTC.

The chain is built from TRBV5-1 and TRBJ2-3; D possibly corresponds to TRBD2 (6 bases). This CDR3 is built from 16 residues. The V and J ends lost 3 bases and 5 bases respectively, with 19 bases between them. Germline lookup yields CDR1 SGHRS and CDR2 YFSETQ. CDR3 nucleotide sequence: TGCGCCAGCAGCTCGGGGGTAGCGGTCCAGGGAGATACGCAGTATTTT. The encoded protein is CASSSGVAVQGDTQYF.

V and J are TRBV29-1 and TRBJ2-5; TRBD1 matches 9 bases. CDR3 length: 15 amino acids. Looked up from germline, CDR1 is SQVTM and CDR2 is ANQGSEA. Unmatched junction bases numbered 12, after V lost 7 bases and J lost 3 bases. CDR3 sequence: CSAKKRQGGKETQYF. CDR3 DNA sequence: TGCAGCGCAAAGAAAAGACAGGGGGGGAAAGAGACCCAGTACTTC.

As DNA, the CDR3 is TGCGCCAGCAGCCAAGAGCCAAATTCACCCCTCCACTTT. The encoded protein is CASSQEPNSPLHF. V gene TRBV4-3 combines with J gene TRBJ1-6; D not resolved. From germline, CDR1 is LGHNA and CDR2 YSLEER. The CDR3 runs 13 residues. Trimming shortened V by 0 bases and J by 7 bases, and 4 bases separated the two germline ends.

This clone was counted once. V and J are TRBV29-1 and TRBJ1-6; D perhaps matches TRBD1 (5 bases). Looked up from germline, CDR1 is SQVTM and CDR2 is ANQGSEA. With 4 bases removed from V and 10 bases from J, the gap between germline ends came to 11 bases. CDR3 size: 12 residues. CDR3 in amino acids: CSVGDPGSPLHF. The CDR3 DNA sequence: TGCAGCGTTGGGGACCCGGGGTCACCCCTCCACTTT.